The TCR beta chain under discussion was sequenced for a study of T cell responses to AZD1222 COVID-19 vaccine. The CDR3 covers 13 residues. With 3 bases removed from V and 1 base from J, the gap between germline ends came to 7 bases. Study-level findings and limits: Spike-specific TCR breadth rose after two AZD1222 doses, and depth rose as well.

The repertoire was sequenced with immunoSEQ multiplex PCR; TCRdb's copy has only in-frame clones and lacks some. The table has 90,000 to 150,000 clones, 80% to 90% seen once. In regard to this clone: Its antigen is unknown.

The source was peripheral blood, collected on day 0 of AZD1222 vaccination. V gene TRBV12-3 or TRBV12-4 combines with J gene TRBJ2-7; unclear D gene. This receptor was obtained from an adult in good health. The CDR3, as DNA: TGTGCCAGCAGTTTTGGCAATTCCTACGAGCAGTACTTC. Translation: CASSFGNSYEQYF.